This T cell receptor beta chain comes out of a study of cytomegalovirus exposure and HLA in healthy donors. Study-wide points: Later analysis reportedly placed an Asian-associated ancestry cluster below the roughly 670-donor mean in N-insertions. Sequencing likely produced, as an artifact, a cluster of highly shared sequence variants. Being indistinguishable, some V segments were excluded, TRBV6-2 and TRBV6-3 among them.

The PCR made use of 60 Vbeta and 13 Jbeta primers. Sequencing used immunoSEQ multiplex PCR; TCRdb keeps in-frame clones, though not all of them. The sample shows 170,000 or so clones, around 81% of them seen only once. This clone was counted between two and nine times. The antigen is unknown. Germline CDR1 and CDR2: SGHTA and FQGTGA. V was cut by 3 bases and J by 2 bases, with 11 bases left in between. This CDR3 has 14 amino acids. What was sequenced was PBMCs. The clonotype was recovered from a woman aged 30 to 39 in good health and CMV-seronegative. This chain joins TRBV7-3 and TRBJ2-7; D might be TRBD2 (5 bases). The CDR3 nucleotides are TGTGCCAGCAGCTTCGAGGGTGGGCCCTACGAGCAGTACTTC. Translation gives CASSFEGGPYEQYF.